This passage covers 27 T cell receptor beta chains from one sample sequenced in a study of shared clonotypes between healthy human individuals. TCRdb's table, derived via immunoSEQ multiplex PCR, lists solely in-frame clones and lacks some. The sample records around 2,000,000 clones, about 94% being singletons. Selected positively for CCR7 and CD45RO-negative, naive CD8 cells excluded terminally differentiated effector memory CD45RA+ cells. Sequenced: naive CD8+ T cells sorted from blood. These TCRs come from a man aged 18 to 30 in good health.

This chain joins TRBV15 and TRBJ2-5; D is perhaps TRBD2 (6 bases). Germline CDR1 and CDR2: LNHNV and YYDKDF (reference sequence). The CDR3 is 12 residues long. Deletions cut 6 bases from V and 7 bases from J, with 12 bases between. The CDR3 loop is CATRGGTGTQYF. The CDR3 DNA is TGTGCCACCAGGGGAGGTACAGGGACCCAGTACTTC.

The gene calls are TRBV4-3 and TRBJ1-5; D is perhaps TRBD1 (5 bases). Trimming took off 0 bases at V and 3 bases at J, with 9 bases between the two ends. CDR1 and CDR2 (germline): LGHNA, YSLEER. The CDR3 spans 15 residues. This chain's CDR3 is CASSQDRQYNQPQHF. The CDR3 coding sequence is TGCGCCAGCAGCCAAGATCGACAGTACAATCAGCCCCAGCATTTT.

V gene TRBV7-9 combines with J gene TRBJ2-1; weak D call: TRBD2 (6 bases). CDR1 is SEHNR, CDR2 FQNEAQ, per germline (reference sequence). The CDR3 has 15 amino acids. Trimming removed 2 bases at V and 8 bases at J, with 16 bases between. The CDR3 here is CASSLFGGPLDEQFF. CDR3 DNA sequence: TGTGCCAGCAGCTTATTCGGGGGACCCCTCGATGAGCAGTTCTTC.

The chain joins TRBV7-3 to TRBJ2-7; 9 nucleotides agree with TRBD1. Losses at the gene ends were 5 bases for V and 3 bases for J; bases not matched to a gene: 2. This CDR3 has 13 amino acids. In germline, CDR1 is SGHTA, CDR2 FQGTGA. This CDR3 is CASSTGQGYEQYF. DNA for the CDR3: TGTGCCAGCAGCACGGGACAGGGCTACGAGCAGTACTTC.

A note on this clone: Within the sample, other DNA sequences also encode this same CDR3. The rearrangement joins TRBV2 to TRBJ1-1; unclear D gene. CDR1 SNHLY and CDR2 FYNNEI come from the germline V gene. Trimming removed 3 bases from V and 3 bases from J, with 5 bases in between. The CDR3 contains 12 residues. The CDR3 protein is CASSETYTEAFF. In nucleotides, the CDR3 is TGTGCCAGCAGTGAGACCTACACTGAAGCTTTCTTT.

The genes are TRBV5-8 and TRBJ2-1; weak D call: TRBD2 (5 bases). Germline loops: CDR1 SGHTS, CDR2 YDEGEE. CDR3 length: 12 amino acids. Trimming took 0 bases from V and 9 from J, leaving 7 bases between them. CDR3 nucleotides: TGTGCCAGCAGCTTGGCCGCGGGTGAGCAGTTCTTC. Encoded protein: CASSLAAGEQFF.

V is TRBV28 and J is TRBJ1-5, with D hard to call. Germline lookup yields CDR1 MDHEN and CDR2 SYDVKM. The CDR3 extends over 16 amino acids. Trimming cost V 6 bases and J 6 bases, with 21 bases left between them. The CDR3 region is CASSQDGFITGQPQHF. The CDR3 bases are TGTGCCAGCAGCCAGGACGGATTCATAACTGGTCAGCCCCAGCATTTT.

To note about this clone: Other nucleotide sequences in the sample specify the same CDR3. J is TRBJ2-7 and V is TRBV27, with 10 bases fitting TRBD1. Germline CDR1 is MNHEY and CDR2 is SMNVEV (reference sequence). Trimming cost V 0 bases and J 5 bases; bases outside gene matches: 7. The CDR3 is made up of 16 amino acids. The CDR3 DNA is TGTGCCAGCAGTTTATCGCCGGGGACAGGGGACCACGAGCAGTACTTC. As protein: CASSLSPGTGDHEQYF.

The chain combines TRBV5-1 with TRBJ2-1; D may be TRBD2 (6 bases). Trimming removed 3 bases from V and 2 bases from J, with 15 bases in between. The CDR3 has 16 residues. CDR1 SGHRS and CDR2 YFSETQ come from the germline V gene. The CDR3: CASSSGFGGTYNEQFF. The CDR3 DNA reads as TGCGCCAGCAGCTCGGGTTTTGGGGGGACCTACAATGAGCAGTTCTTC.

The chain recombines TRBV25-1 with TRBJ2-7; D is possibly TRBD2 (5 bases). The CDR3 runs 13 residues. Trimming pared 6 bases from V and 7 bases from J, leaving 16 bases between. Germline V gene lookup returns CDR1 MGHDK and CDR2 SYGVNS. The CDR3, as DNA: TGTGCCAGCAGCTGGAGGACGCAAGGGGAGCAGTACTTC. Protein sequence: CASSWRTQGEQYF.

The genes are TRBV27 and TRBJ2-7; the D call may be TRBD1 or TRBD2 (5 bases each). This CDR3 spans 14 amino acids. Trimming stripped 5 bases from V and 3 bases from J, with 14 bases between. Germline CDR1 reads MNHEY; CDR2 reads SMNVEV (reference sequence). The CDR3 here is CASSPTGDHYEQYF. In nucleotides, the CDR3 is TGTGCCAGCAGTCCAACCGGGGACCACTACGAGCAGTACTTC.

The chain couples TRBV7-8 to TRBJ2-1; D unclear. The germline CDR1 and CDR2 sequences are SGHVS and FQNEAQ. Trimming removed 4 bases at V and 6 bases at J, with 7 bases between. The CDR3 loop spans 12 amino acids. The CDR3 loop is CASSSTPNEQFF. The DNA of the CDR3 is TGTGCCAGCAGCTCCACCCCCAATGAGCAGTTCTTC.

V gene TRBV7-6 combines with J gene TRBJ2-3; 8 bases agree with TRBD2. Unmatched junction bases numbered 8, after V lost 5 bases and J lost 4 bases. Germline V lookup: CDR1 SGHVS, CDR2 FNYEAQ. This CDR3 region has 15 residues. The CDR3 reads CASSLGAGGSDTQYF. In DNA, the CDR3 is TGTGCCAGCAGCCTAGGTGCGGGAGGTTCAGATACGCAGTATTTT.

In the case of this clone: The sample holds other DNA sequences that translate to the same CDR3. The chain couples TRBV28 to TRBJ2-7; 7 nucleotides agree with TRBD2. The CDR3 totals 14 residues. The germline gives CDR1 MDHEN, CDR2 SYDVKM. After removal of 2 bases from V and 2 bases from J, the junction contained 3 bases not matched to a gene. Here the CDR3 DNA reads TGTGCCAGCAGTTTAGCGGGGGAGGCCTACGAGCAGTACTTC. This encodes CASSLAGEAYEQYF.

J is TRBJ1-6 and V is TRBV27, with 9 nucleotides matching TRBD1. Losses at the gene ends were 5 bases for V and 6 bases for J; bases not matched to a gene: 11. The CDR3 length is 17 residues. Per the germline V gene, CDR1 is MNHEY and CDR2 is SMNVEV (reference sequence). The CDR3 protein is CASSDPPGQGLNSPLHF. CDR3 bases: TGTGCCAGCAGTGATCCCCCGGGACAGGGACTTAATTCACCCCTCCACTTT.

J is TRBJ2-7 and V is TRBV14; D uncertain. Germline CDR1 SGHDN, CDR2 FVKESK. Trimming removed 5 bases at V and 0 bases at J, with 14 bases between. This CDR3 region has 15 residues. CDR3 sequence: CASSAMASTSYEQYF. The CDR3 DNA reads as TGTGCCAGCAGCGCGATGGCTTCCACCTCCTACGAGCAGTACTTC.

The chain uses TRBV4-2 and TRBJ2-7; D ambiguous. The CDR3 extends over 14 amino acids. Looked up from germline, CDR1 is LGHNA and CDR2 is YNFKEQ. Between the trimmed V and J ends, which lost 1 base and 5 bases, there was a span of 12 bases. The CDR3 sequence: CASSQVQGSHEQYF. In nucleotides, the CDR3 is TGTGCCAGCAGCCAAGTCCAAGGGTCTCACGAGCAGTACTTC.

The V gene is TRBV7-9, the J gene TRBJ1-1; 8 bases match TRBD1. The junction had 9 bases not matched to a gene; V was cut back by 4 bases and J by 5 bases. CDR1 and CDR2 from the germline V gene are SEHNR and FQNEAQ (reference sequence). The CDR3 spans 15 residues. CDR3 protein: CASSSGQGQKTEAFF. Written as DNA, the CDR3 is TGTGCCAGCAGCTCCGGACAGGGCCAAAAGACTGAAGCTTTCTTT.

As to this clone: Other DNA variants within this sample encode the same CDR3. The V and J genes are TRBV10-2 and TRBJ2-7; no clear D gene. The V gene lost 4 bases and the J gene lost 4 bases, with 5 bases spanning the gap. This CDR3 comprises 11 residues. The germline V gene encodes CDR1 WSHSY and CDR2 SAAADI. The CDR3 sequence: CASSAAYEQYF. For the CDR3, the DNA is TGCGCCAGCAGTGCCGCGTACGAGCAGTACTTC.

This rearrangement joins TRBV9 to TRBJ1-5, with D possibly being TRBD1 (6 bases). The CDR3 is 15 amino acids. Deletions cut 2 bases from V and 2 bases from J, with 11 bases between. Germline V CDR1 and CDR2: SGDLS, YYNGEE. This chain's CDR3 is CASSVGGHGNQPQHF. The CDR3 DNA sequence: TGTGCCAGCAGCGTGGGGGGACATGGCAATCAGCCCCAGCATTTT.

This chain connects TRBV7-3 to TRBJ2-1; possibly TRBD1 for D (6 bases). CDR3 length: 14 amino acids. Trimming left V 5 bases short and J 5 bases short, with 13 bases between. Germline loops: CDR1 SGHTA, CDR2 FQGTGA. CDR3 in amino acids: CASSPPDSNNEQFF. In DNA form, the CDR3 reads TGTGCCAGCAGCCCCCCGGACAGCAACAATGAGCAGTTCTTC.

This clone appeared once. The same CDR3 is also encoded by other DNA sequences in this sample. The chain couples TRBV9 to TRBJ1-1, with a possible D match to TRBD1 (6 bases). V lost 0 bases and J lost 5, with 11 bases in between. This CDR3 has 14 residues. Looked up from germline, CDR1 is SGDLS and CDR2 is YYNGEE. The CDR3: CASSVEGGRTEAFF. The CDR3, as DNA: TGTGCCAGCAGCGTAGAAGGGGGAAGGACTGAAGCTTTCTTT.

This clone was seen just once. CDR3 DNA: TGCGCCAGCAGCCAAGTAGTGGGAGGGCCCGGCACAGATACGCAGTATTTT. As protein: CASSQVVGGPGTDTQYF. The chain uses TRBV4-3 and TRBJ2-3; TRBD2 aligns across 7 bases. The junction had 8 bases not matched to a gene; V was cut back by 1 base and J by 1 base. This CDR3 spans 17 amino acids. The germline V gene encodes CDR1 LGHNA and CDR2 YSLEER.

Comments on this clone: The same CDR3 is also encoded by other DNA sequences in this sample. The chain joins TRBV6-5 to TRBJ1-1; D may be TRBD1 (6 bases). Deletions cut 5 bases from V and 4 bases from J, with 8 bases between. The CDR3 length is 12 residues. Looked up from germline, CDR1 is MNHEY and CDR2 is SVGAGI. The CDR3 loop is CASSGGGTEAFF. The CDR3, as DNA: TGTGCCAGCAGTGGGGGCGGCACTGAAGCTTTCTTT.

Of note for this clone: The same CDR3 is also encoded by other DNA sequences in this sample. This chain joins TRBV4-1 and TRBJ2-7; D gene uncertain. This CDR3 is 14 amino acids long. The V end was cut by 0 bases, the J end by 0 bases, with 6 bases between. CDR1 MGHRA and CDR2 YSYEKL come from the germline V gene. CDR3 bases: TGCGCCAGCAGCCAAGAAAGGGTCTCCTACGAGCAGTACTTC. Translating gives CASSQERVSYEQYF.

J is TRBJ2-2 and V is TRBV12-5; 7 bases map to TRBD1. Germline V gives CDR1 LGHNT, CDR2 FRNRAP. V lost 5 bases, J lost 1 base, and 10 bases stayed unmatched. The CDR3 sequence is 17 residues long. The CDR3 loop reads CASGTPPGTENTGELFF. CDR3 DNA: TGTGCTAGTGGTACGCCCCCCGGGACAGAGAACACCGGGGAGCTGTTTTTT.

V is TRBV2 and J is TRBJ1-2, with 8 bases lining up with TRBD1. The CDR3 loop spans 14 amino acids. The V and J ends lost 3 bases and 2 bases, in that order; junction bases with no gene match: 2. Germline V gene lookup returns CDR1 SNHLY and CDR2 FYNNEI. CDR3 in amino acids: CASSDGQGNYGYTF. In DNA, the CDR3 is TGTGCCAGCAGTGACGGACAGGGAAACTATGGCTACACCTTC. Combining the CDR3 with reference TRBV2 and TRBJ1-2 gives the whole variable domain EPEVTQTPSHQVTQMGQEVILRCVPISNHLYFYWYRQILGQKVEFLVSFYNNEISEKSEIFDDQFSVERPDGSNFTLKIRSTKLEDSAMYFCASSDGQGNYGYTFGSGTRLTVV.